This T cell receptor (beta chain) was recorded in a study of OX40 agonist ivuxolimab in advanced cancers. On the study more broadly: The diagnoses of dose-escalation patients were hepatocellular carcinoma, melanoma, renal cell or head and neck cancer. Points from the study as a whole: Among T cells, CD8+ cells averaged more expanded clones than CD4+ cells.

The repertoire was sequenced with immunoSEQ multiplex PCR; TCRdb's copy has only in-frame clones and lacks some. The data show roughly 70,000 clones, with 85% seen just once and approximately 4% held by the top ten. Drawing of blood for sampling happened at baseline, at cycle 4 day 1, and at cycle 7 day 1. On this clone: The antigen is not known.

The CDR3 length is 15 residues. Germline CDR1 and CDR2: SGHVS and FQNEAQ. J gave up 4 bases and V 5 bases, and 9 bases lay outside the gene matches. Sample: CD4+ or CD8+ T cells sorted from blood, taken in a trial of the OX40 agonist ivuxolimab. This clonotype was sampled from an adult with an advanced solid tumor such as melanoma, head and neck, liver or kidney cancer. The rearrangement links TRBV7-8 to TRBJ2-7; 9 bases map to TRBD1. The CDR3 region has the DNA TGTGCCAGCAGCGCGTCGGGACAGGGCCCTTACGAGCAGTACTTC. Translating it yields CASSASGQGPYEQYF.